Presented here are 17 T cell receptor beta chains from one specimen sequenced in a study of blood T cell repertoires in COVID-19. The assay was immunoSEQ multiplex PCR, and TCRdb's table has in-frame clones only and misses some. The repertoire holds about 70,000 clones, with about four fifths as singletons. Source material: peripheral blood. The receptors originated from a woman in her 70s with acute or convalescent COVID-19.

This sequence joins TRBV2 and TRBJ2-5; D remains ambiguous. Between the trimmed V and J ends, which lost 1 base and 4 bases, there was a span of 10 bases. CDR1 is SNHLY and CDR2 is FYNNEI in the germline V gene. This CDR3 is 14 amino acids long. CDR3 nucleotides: TGTGCCAGCAGTGAAGGGAGAACGGGAGAGACCCAGTACTTC. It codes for CASSEGRTGETQYF.

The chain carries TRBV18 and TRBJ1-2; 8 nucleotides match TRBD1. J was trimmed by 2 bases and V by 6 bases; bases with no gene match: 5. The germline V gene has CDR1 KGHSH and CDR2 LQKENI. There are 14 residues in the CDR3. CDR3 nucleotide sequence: TGTGCCAGCTCCTCGGACAGGGCGAACTATGGCTACACCTTC. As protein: CASSSDRANYGYTF.

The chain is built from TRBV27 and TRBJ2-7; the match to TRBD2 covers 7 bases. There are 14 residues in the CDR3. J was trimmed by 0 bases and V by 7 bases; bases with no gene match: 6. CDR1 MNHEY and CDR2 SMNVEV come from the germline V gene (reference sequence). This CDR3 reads CASTSAGSSYEQYF. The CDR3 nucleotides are TGTGCCAGCACTTCAGCGGGGAGCTCCTACGAGCAGTACTTC.

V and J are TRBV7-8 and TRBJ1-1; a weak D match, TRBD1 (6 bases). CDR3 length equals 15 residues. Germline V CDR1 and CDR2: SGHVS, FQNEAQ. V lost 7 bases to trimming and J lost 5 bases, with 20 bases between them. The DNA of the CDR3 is TGTGCCAGCACCCCAAGGGGGACAATGGTGACTGAAGCTTTCTTT. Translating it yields CASTPRGTMVTEAFF.

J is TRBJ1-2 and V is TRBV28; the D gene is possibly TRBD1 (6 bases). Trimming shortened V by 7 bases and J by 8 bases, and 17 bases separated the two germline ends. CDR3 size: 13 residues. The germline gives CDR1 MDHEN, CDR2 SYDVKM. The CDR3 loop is CASNPGGAWGYTF. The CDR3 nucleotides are TGTGCCAGCAACCCGGGGGGGGCTTGGGGCTACACCTTC.

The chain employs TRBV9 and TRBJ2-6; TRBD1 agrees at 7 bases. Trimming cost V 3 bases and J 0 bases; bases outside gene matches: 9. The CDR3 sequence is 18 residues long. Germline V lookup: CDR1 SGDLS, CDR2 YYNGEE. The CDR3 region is CASSEPTGRISGANVLTF. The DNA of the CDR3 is TGTGCCAGCAGCGAACCGACAGGGAGAATCTCTGGGGCCAACGTCCTGACTTTC.

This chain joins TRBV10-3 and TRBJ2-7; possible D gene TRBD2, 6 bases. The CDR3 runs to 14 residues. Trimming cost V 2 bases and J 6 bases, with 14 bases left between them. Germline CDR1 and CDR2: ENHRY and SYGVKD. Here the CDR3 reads CAISERTAGGEQYF. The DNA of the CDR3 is TGTGCCATCAGTGAGCGGACGGCCGGGGGCGAGCAGTACTTC.

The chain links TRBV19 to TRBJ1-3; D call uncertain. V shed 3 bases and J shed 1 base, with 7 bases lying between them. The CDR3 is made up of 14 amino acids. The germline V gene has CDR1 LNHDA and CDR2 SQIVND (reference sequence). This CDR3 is CASSIGRSGNTIYF. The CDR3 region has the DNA TGTGCCAGTAGTATCGGCAGGTCTGGAAACACCATATATTTT.

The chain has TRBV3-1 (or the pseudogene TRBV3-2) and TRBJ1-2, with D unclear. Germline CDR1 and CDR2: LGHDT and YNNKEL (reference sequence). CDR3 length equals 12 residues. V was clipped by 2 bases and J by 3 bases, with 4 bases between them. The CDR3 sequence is CASSQSDYGYTF. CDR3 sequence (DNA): TGTGCCAGCAGCCAATCGGACTATGGCTACACCTTC.

The CDR3 DNA is TGTGCCAGCAGTGTCATCAGGGGGCCAGGCGGCAATCAGCCCCAGCATTTT. Translation: CASSVIRGPGGNQPQHF. V usage is TRBV28 and J usage is TRBJ1-5; 8 bases agree with TRBD1. Germline-derived CDR1 and CDR2 are MDHEN and SYDVKM. The V segment lost 5 bases and the J segment 2 bases; nucleotides outside the gene matches: 11. The CDR3 totals 17 residues.

In DNA form, the CDR3 reads TGCAGCTCCCTGAGAGGAAACTATGGCTACACCTTC. The encoded protein is CSSLRGNYGYTF. The V call is TRBV29-1, the J call TRBJ1-2; no reliable D call. The CDR3 extends over 12 amino acids. Trimming stripped 8 bases from V and 2 bases from J, with 12 bases between. Germline V gene sequence: CDR1 SQVTM, CDR2 ANQGSEA.

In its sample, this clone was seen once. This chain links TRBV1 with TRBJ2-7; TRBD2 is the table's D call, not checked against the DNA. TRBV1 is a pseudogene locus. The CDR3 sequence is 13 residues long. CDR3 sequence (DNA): TGCACCAGCAGCCAAGCGCGGGAGGACGAGCAGTACTTC. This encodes CTSSQAREDEQYF.

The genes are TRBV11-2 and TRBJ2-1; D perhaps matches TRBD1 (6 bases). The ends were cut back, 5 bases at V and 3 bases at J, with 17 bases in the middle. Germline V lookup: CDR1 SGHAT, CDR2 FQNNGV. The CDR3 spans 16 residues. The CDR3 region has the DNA TGTGCCAGCAGCAATACCCTGTGGACAGACTACAATGAGCAGTTCTTC. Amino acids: CASSNTLWTDYNEQFF.

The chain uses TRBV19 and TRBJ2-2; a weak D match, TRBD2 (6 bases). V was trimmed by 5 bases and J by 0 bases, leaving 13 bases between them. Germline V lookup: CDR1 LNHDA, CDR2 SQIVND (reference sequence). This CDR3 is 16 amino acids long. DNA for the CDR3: TGTGCCAGTAGTGCGGGACCGGGCTCGAACACCGGGGAGCTGTTTTTT. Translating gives CASSAGPGSNTGELFF.

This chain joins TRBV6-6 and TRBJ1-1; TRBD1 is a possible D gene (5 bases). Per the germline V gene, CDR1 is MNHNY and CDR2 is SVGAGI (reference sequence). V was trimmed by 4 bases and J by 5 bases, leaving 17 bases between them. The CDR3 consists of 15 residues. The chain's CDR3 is CASSSSWGGGTEAFF. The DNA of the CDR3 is TGTGCCAGCAGTTCCTCATGGGGGGGAGGGACTGAAGCTTTCTTT.

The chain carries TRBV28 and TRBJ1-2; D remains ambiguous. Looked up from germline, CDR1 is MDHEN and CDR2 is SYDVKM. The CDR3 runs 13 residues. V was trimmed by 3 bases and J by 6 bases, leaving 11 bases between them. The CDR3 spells CASSLAAHNGYTF. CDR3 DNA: TGTGCCAGCAGTTTGGCAGCGCATAATGGCTACACCTTC.

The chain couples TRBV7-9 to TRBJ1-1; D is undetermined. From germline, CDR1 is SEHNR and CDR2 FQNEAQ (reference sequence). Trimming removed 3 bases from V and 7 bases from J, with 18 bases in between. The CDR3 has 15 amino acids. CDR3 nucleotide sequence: TGTGCCAGCAGCTTGAGGAGTGGGGTAGGAGGTGAAGCTTTCTTT. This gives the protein CASSLRSGVGGEAFF. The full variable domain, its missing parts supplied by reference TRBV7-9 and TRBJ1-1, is DTGVSQNPRHKITKRGQNVTFRCDPISEHNRLYWYRQTLGQGPEFLTYFQNEAQLEKSRLLSDRFSAERPKGSFSTLEIQRTEQGDSAMYLCASSLRSGVGGEAFFGQGTRLTVV.